This T cell receptor (beta chain) originates from a study of T cells in Graves' hyperthyroidism and ophthalmopathy. This clonotype appeared a few times. Its antigen is unidentified. It was RNA transcripts that yielded the amplified TCR beta CDR3 regions. HTBI primers were used for first-round RT-PCR of the TCR CDR3. TCRdb used MiXCR to reprocess the multiplex PCR reads, holding one entry per CDR3 protein. The sample lists 500,000 to 650,000 distinct CDR3 sequences, around 43% occurring once. V shed 5 bases and J shed 7 bases, with 11 bases lying between them. The CDR3 spans 13 residues. Looked up from germline, CDR1 is LNHNV and CDR2 is YYDKDF (reference sequence). A patient was excluded if there was uncontrolled infection, other autoimmune disease, pregnancy or lactation. The study based diagnoses on clinical symptoms, serum thyroxine and TRAb, thyroid ultrasound and orbital computed tomography. Study-wide results and limits: Progression to ophthalmopathy was predicted a median of roughly seven months early. Appearing also in blood were most of the thyroid clonotypes expanded above 0.001.

Sequences were obtained from peripheral blood or thyroid tissue (not recorded which). The chain links TRBV15 to TRBJ2-2; possibly TRBD1 for D (6 bases). This TCR was sampled from an adult woman with Graves' disease, either hyperthyroidism or ophthalmopathy (not recorded which). CDR3 in amino acids: CATSGRGGGELFF. The DNA for the CDR3 is TGTGCCACCAGCGGGCGAGGGGGCGGGGAGCTGTTTTTT.